Detailed here is one T cell receptor (beta chain). Its specificity is not known. The source of the sample is a study of T cell repertoires in cytomegalovirus infection. TCRdb passed the reads through MiXCR, listing each CDR3 protein once. The table lists roughly 250,000 distinct CDR3 sequences, about 12% of them singletons, with 1.5% to 2% in the top ten. The CDR3 is made up of 13 amino acids. Germline values: CDR1 SGHDT, CDR2 YYEEEE. V lost 3 bases and J 2 bases, leaving 8 bases between the germline ends. Study findings and constraints: Across the ex vivo response, the dominant clonotypes were HLA-C-restricted CMV-specific TCR beta clonotypes.

The source is a human donor in good health (CMV status not recorded). Some clones in this sample may be carry-over from other donors' samples. The specimen was PBMCs. The chain combines TRBV5-6 with TRBJ1-2; no reliable D call. The CDR3 loop is CASSSGSNYGYTF. DNA for the CDR3: TGTGCCAGCAGCTCGGGGTCCAACTATGGCTACACCTTC.